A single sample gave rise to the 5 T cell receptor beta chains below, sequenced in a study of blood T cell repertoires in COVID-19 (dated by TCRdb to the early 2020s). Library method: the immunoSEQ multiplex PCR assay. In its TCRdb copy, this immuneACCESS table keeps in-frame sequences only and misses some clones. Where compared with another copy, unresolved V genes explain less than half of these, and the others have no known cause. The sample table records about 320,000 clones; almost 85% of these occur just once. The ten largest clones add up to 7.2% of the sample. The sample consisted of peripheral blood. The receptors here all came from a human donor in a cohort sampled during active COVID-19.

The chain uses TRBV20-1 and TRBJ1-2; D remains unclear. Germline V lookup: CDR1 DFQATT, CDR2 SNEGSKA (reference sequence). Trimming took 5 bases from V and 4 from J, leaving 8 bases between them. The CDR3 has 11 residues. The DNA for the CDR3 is TGCAGTGCTGAGGGAGGCTATGGCTACACCTTC. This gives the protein CSAEGGYGYTF.

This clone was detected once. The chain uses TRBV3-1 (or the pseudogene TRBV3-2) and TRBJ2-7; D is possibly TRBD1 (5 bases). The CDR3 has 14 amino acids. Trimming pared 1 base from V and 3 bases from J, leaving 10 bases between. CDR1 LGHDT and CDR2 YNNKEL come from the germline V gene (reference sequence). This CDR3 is CASSQVGRDYEQYF. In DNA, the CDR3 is TGTGCCAGCAGCCAAGTCGGCAGGGACTACGAGCAGTACTTC.

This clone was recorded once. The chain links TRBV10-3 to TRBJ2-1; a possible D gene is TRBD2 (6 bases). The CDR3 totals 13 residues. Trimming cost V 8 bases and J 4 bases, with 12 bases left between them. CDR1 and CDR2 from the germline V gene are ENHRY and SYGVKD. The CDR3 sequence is CAIGSGDYNEQFF. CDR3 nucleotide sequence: TGTGCCATCGGGTCGGGGGATTACAATGAGCAGTTCTTC.

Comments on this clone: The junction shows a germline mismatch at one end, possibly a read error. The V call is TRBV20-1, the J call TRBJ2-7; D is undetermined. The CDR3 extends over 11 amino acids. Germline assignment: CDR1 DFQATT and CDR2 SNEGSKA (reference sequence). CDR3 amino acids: CSARQDYFLNF. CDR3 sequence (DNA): TGCAGTGCTAGGCAGGATTACTTCCTGAACTTC.

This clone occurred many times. The CDR3 DNA follows: TGTGCCACCAGTGATTTGTTGGGGAAGGGGACAGATACGCAGTATTTT. It specifies CATSDLLGKGTDTQYF. V usage is TRBV24-1 and J usage is TRBJ2-3; the D gene is possibly TRBD1 (5 bases). CDR1 is KGHDR, CDR2 SFDVKD, per germline. CDR3 length equals 16 residues. Trimming shortened V by 0 bases and J by 3 bases, and 12 bases separated the two germline ends.